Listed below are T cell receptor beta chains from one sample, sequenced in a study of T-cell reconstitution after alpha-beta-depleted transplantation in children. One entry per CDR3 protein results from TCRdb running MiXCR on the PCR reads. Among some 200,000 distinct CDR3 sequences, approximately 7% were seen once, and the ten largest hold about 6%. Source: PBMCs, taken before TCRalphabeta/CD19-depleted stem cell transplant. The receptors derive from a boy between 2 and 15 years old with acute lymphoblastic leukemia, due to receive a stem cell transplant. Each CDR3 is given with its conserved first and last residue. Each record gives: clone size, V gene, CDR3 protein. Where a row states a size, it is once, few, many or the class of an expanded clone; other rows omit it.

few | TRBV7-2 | CASSFGTSSTDTQYF
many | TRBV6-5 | CASSLNPPGDGQGHEQFF
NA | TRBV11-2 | CASSLEGGGSPWEQYF
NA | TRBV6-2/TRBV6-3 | CASNRKGGITEAFF
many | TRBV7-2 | CASSPAVWEPLEETQYF
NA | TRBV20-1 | CSAREQDNQPQHF
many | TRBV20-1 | CSATTPYEQYF
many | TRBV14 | CASSHPGGGNNEQFF
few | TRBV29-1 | CSDRTFLGGGYGYTF
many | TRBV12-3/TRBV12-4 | CASRPRGYGGGRDTQYF
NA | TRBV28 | CASSLESSYEQYF
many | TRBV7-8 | CASSFSGGAGTKNIQYF
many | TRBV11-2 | CASSLGVLAVSTDTQYF
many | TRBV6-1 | CASSEAPAIQYF
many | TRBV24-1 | CATSDPGRKTGELFF
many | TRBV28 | CASSFEGHTEAFF
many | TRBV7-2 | CASSLLGVAGGETQYF
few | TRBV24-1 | CATSQDRYTDTQYF
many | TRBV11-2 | CASSTRTGRSGANVLTF
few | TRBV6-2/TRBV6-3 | CASTSGDEQFF
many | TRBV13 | CASSPGADSYEQYF
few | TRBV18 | CASSPGALDNEQFF